The 31 T cell receptor beta chains below were found in one sample sequenced in a study of OX40 agonist ivuxolimab in advanced cancers. Profiling relied on immunoSEQ multiplex PCR, and the TCRdb table lists in-frame clones only, not all of them. The sample consists of roughly 100,000 clones, over 75% of them appearing once. The source material was CD4+ or CD8+ T cells sorted from blood, sampled in a trial of the OX40 agonist ivuxolimab. The receptor set was obtained from an adult with an advanced solid tumor such as melanoma, head and neck, liver or kidney cancer.

J is TRBJ2-7 and V is TRBV29-1; TRBD1 aligns across 7 bases. Germline assignment: CDR1 SQVTM and CDR2 ANQGSEA. J was trimmed by 6 bases and V by 3 bases; bases with no gene match: 5. This CDR3 has 12 residues. The CDR3 is CSVEGNRGEQYF. Here the CDR3 DNA reads TGCAGCGTTGAGGGGAACAGGGGCGAGCAGTACTTC.

The chain is built from TRBV6-6 and TRBJ1-1; D might be TRBD1 (5 bases). The V and J ends lost 6 bases and 1 base respectively, with 9 bases between them. Germline V gene lookup returns CDR1 MNHNY and CDR2 SVGAGI (reference sequence). This CDR3 is 13 amino acids long. CDR3 coding DNA: TGTGCCAGCAGGGAGACAGCGAACACTGAAGCTTTCTTT. Its translation is CASRETANTEAFF.

J is TRBJ2-1 and V is TRBV5-4; tentatively, D is TRBD1 (5 bases). Germline CDR1 SGHNT, CDR2 YYREEE (reference sequence). The CDR3 runs to 14 residues. Deletions cut 1 base from V and 0 bases from J, with 5 bases between. The CDR3, as DNA: TGTGCCAGCAGCTTGAGGGGCTCCTACAATGAGCAGTTCTTC. This sequence encodes CASSLRGSYNEQFF.

The genes are TRBV9 and TRBJ1-3; TRBD1 is a possible D gene (5 bases). Trimming cost V 0 bases and J 4 bases, with 11 bases left between them. CDR1 is SGDLS and CDR2 is YYNGEE in the germline V gene. The CDR3 consists of 15 residues. This CDR3 is CASSVDGDYGNTIYF. CDR3 sequence (DNA): TGTGCCAGCAGCGTAGATGGGGACTACGGAAACACCATATATTTT.

The chain recombines TRBV9 with TRBJ1-3; a weak D match, TRBD1 (5 bases). In germline, CDR1 is SGDLS, CDR2 YYNGEE. The CDR3 contains 15 residues. V shed 2 bases and J shed 1 base, with 10 bases lying between them. The CDR3 protein is CASSVAGSSGNTIYF. CDR3 DNA sequence: TGTGCCAGCAGCGTGGCAGGGTCATCTGGAAACACCATATATTTT.

CDR3 protein: CASSESGGPMNEQFF. CDR3 in DNA: TGCGCCAGCAGTGAGTCGGGGGGGCCTATGAATGAGCAGTTCTTC. The rearrangement links TRBV10-1 to TRBJ2-1; D is perhaps TRBD2 (7 bases). CDR1 and CDR2 (germline): WNHNN, SYGVQD (reference sequence). CDR3 size: 15 residues. V lost 0 bases to trimming and J lost 7 bases, with 13 bases between them.

The chain combines TRBV28 with TRBJ1-1, with TRBD1 as a possible D gene (6 bases). Deletions cut 11 bases from V and 4 bases from J, with 11 bases between. Germline V gene lookup returns CDR1 MDHEN and CDR2 SYDVKM. The CDR3 runs to 11 residues. The CDR3 nucleotides read TGTGCCGTTACAGGGCCCACTGAAGCTTTCTTT. It translates to CAVTGPTEAFF.

The chain combines TRBV2 with TRBJ1-5, with D perhaps matching TRBD1 (6 bases). Germline-derived CDR1 and CDR2 are SNHLY and FYNNEI. The V end was cut by 7 bases, the J end by 6 bases, with 13 bases between. The CDR3 is made up of 13 amino acids. The CDR3 here is CASKGQGSQPQHF. CDR3 sequence (DNA): TGTGCCAGCAAGGGTCAGGGGAGTCAGCCCCAGCATTTT.

The chain couples TRBV7-2 to TRBJ2-5; a weak D match, TRBD1 (6 bases). The CDR3 is 17 residues long. The germline CDR1 and CDR2 sequences are SGHTA and FQGNSA. Trimming pared 5 bases from V and 0 bases from J, leaving 19 bases between. CDR3 bases: TGTGCCAGCAGCCCAGGGGTACGGACGCTCCACCAAGAGACCCAGTACTTC. It specifies CASSPGVRTLHQETQYF.

J is TRBJ1-2 and V is TRBV11-2; 11 nucleotides line up with TRBD1. From germline, CDR1 is SGHAT and CDR2 FQNNGV. Unmatched junction bases numbered 8, after V lost 5 bases and J lost 3 bases. The CDR3 is made up of 16 amino acids. CDR3 region: CASSRELDRGHYGYTF. In nucleotides, the CDR3 is TGTGCCAGCAGCAGAGAGCTGGACAGGGGGCACTATGGCTACACCTTC. The full variable domain, its missing parts supplied by reference TRBV11-2 and TRBJ1-2, is EAGVAQSPRYKIIEKRQSVAFWCNPISGHATLYWYQQILGQGPKLLIQFQNNGVVDDSQLPKDRFSAERLKGVDSTLKIQPAKLEDSAVYLCASSRELDRGHYGYTFGSGTRLTVV.

This chain joins TRBV19 and TRBJ1-5; possible D gene TRBD1, 6 bases. CDR3 size: 14 residues. V was trimmed by 4 bases and J by 7 bases, leaving 14 bases between them. Germline values: CDR1 LNHDA, CDR2 SQIVND (reference sequence). The CDR3 DNA reads as TGTGCCAGTAGTACCGACCAGGGGAACCAGCCCCAGCATTTT. Encoded protein: CASSTDQGNQPQHF.

The chain couples TRBV10-2 to TRBJ1-2, with 12 bases matching TRBD1. The CDR3 contains 14 residues. CDR1 and CDR2 from the germline V gene are WSHSY and SAAADI. The V segment lost 6 bases and the J segment 5 bases; nucleotides outside the gene matches: 4. CDR3 in amino acids: CASSPGQGAYGYTF. The DNA of the CDR3 is TGCGCCAGCAGCCCGGGACAGGGGGCTTATGGCTACACCTTC.

The chain carries TRBV19 and TRBJ1-6, with a weak D call TRBD1 (6 bases). CDR3 length: 18 amino acids. Germline V gene lookup returns CDR1 LNHDA and CDR2 SQIVND (reference sequence). V lost 5 bases and J 4 bases, leaving 21 bases between the germline ends. The CDR3 here is CASSPSVPGTSYNSPLHF. The CDR3 DNA is TGTGCCAGTAGTCCTTCGGTTCCCGGGACATCGTATAATTCACCCCTCCACTTT. Drawing the rest from reference TRBV19 and TRBJ1-6, the complete variable domain is DGGITQSPKYLFRKEGQNVTLSCEQNLNHDAMYWYRQDPGQGLRLIYYSQIVNDFQKGDIAEGYSVSREKKESFPLTVTSAQKNPTAFYLCASSPSVPGTSYNSPLHFGNGTRLTVT.

The rearrangement joins TRBV19 to TRBJ1-3; D gene unclear. Germline loops: CDR1 LNHDA, CDR2 SQIVND (reference sequence). The CDR3 runs to 14 residues. Trimming removed 3 bases from V and 1 base from J, with 7 bases in between. CDR3: CASSISTSGNTIYF. CDR3 nucleotide sequence: TGTGCCAGTAGTATCTCGACATCTGGAAACACCATATATTTT. The whole variable domain, remainder taken from reference TRBV19 and TRBJ1-3, is DGGITQSPKYLFRKEGQNVTLSCEQNLNHDAMYWYRQDPGQGLRLIYYSQIVNDFQKGDIAEGYSVSREKKESFPLTVTSAQKNPTAFYLCASSISTSGNTIYFGEGSWLTVV.

The V and J genes are TRBV18 and TRBJ2-5; D gene uncertain. There are 12 residues in the CDR3. CDR1 is KGHSH and CDR2 is LQKENI in the germline V gene. Trimming pared 4 bases from V and 3 bases from J, leaving 6 bases between. This CDR3 reads CASSLLEETQYF. The CDR3 DNA is TGTGCCAGCTCACTGTTAGAAGAGACCCAGTACTTC. The variable domain in full, with the rest retrieved from reference TRBV18 and TRBJ2-5, is NAGVMQNPRHLVRRRGQEARLRCSPMKGHSHVYWYRQLPEEGLKFMVYLQKENIIDESGMPKERFSAEFPKEGPSILRIQQVVRGDSAAYFCASSLLEETQYFGPGTRLLVL.

This rearrangement joins TRBV5-1 to TRBJ2-3, with 9 positions matching TRBD2. From germline, CDR1 is SGHRS and CDR2 YFSETQ. V dropped 2 bases and J dropped 3; count of bases not matched to a gene: 4. The CDR3 length is 15 residues. CDR3 protein: CASSLKAGGTDTQYF. The CDR3 DNA is TGCGCCAGCAGCTTAAAAGCGGGGGGTACAGATACGCAGTATTTT.

J is TRBJ1-3 and V is TRBV9; D uncertain. The germline V gene encodes CDR1 SGDLS and CDR2 YYNGEE. CDR3 length: 15 residues. Trimming pared 1 base from V and 0 bases from J, leaving 8 bases between. CDR3 bases: TGTGCCAGCAGCGTAAGCTTTATCTCTGGAAACACCATATATTTT. Its translation: CASSVSFISGNTIYF.

The CDR3 sequence: CAISETLAGVGETQYF. The CDR3 nucleotides are TGTGCCATCAGTGAGACGTTAGCGGGGGTAGGAGAGACCCAGTACTTC. The V gene is TRBV10-3, the J gene TRBJ2-5; TRBD2 matches at 9 bases. CDR1 is ENHRY, CDR2 SYGVKD, per germline. The V gene end was trimmed by 2 bases and the J gene end by 4 bases; junction bases not matched to a gene: 8. The CDR3 contains 16 residues.

The V and J genes are TRBV4-2 and TRBJ1-5; D gene uncertain. This CDR3 has 16 amino acids. The V end was cut by 1 base, the J end by 6 bases, with 16 bases between. The germline V gene encodes CDR1 LGHNA and CDR2 YNFKEQ. CDR3 bases: TGTGCCAGCAGCCAAGTCGTCGGGGTTAGTGGTCAGCCCCAGCATTTT. Translation: CASSQVVGVSGQPQHF.

The chain is built from TRBV19 and TRBJ2-5; D is unresolved. V lost 5 bases to trimming and J lost 1 base, with 26 bases between them. CDR3 length equals 19 residues. From germline, CDR1 is LNHDA and CDR2 SQIVND (reference sequence). For the CDR3, the DNA is TGTGCCAGTAGTCTCTCCGGCCTTTACGCTAGAACGCCCCAAGAGACCCAGTACTTC. Translation: CASSLSGLYARTPQETQYF.

On this clone: It is unclear where the CDR3 begins or ends on the DNA, so no DNA is shown, and the CDR3 is as TCRdb lists it. The chain couples TRBV7-9 to TRBJ2-2; TRBD1, as called in the table, went unchecked against the DNA. Termini included, the CDR3 measures 19 amino acids. CDR1 is SEHNR, CDR2 FQNEAQ, per germline (reference sequence). Here the CDR3 reads CASSLALIGQGRRAGELFF.

This sequence joins TRBV28 and TRBJ1-1; D is unclear. The CDR3 has 13 amino acids. CDR1 and CDR2 from the germline V gene are MDHEN and SYDVKM. Trimming shortened V by 4 bases and J by 4 bases, and 10 bases separated the two germline ends. CDR3 nucleotide sequence: TGTGCCAGCAGTTCCGGGCTAACCACTGAAGCTTTCTTT. The encoded protein is CASSSGLTTEAFF.

This chain joins TRBV11-1 and TRBJ2-2, with D possibly being TRBD2 (6 bases). The CDR3 runs 13 residues. Germline loops: CDR1 SGHAT, CDR2 FQDESV (reference sequence). V was shortened by 3 bases and J by 8 bases, with 10 bases between the two germline ends. This chain's CDR3 is CASSFLGGGELFF. The CDR3 DNA reads as TGTGCCAGCAGCTTCCTGGGAGGAGGGGAGCTGTTTTTT. Complete variable domain (other parts from reference TRBV11-1 and TRBJ2-2): EAEVAQSPRYKITEKSQAVAFWCDPISGHATLYWYRQILGQGPELLVQFQDESVVDDSQLPKDRFSAERLKGVDSTLKIQPAELGDSAMYLCASSFLGGGELFFGEGSRLTVL.

The chain recombines TRBV18 with TRBJ2-3, with 7 positions matching TRBD2. Germline V gene sequence: CDR1 KGHSH, CDR2 LQKENI. V was clipped by 6 bases and J by 4 bases; unmatched bases: 16. This CDR3 region has 17 residues. CDR3 sequence reads: CASSPGTNAGVADTQYF. The CDR3 DNA reads as TGTGCCAGCTCCCCCGGGACTAATGCGGGGGTCGCAGATACGCAGTATTTT.

The V call is TRBV7-9, the J call TRBJ1-6; D might be TRBD1 (5 bases). The CDR3 covers 14 residues. The germline V gene encodes CDR1 SEHNR and CDR2 FQNEAQ (reference sequence). V shed 2 bases and J shed 10 bases, with 12 bases lying between them. CDR3 DNA sequence: TGTGCCAGCAGCTTATGGACAATGGGGTCACCCCTCCACTTT. This sequence encodes CASSLWTMGSPLHF. Together with reference TRBV7-9 and TRBJ1-6, the CDR3 gives the full variable domain: DTGVSQNPRHKITKRGQNVTFRCDPISEHNRLYWYRQTLGQGPEFLTYFQNEAQLEKSRLLSDRFSAERPKGSFSTLEIQRTEQGDSAMYLCASSLWTMGSPLHFGNGTRLTVT.

The gene calls are TRBV7-2 and TRBJ1-2; no definite D call. Germline V gene data show CDR1 as SGHTA and CDR2 as FQGNSA. Trimming took off 1 base at V and 0 bases at J, with 9 bases between the two ends. The CDR3 extends over 15 amino acids. CDR3 amino acids: CASSLGPEANYGYTF. The CDR3 region has the DNA TGTGCCAGCAGCTTAGGGCCGGAAGCTAACTATGGCTACACCTTC. The variable domain in full, with the rest retrieved from reference TRBV7-2 and TRBJ1-2, is GAGVSQSPSNKVTEKGKDVELRCDPISGHTALYWYRQSLGQGLEFLIYFQGNSAPDKSGLPSDRFSAERTGGSVSTLTIQRTQQEDSAVYLCASSLGPEANYGYTFGSGTRLTVV.

The CDR3 nucleotides read TGTGCCAGTAGTATTCACAGGGGCAATCAGCCCCAGCATTTT. Its translation is CASSIHRGNQPQHF. V is TRBV19 and J is TRBJ1-5; D is perhaps TRBD1 (6 bases). The V and J ends lost 3 bases and 2 bases respectively, with 8 bases between them. The germline V gene encodes CDR1 LNHDA and CDR2 SQIVND (reference sequence). The CDR3 is made up of 14 amino acids.

This CDR3 is CASSEIPRRGGGLYTQYF. The CDR3 DNA follows: TGTGCCAGCAGTGAAATCCCGCGACGCGGGGGGGGCCTTTATACGCAGTATTTT. The chain carries TRBV2 and TRBJ2-3, with 9 bases lining up with TRBD2. After removal of 2 bases from V and 7 bases from J, the junction contained 16 bases not matched to a gene. Germline values: CDR1 SNHLY, CDR2 FYNNEI. The CDR3 sequence is 18 residues long.

The chain joins TRBV18 to TRBJ2-3; 7 bases map to TRBD2. V lost 0 bases and J lost 2; bases outside the gene matches: 5. Germline CDR1 reads KGHSH; CDR2 reads LQKENI. The CDR3 length is 16 residues. CDR3 protein: CASSPPGLGNTDTQYF. For the CDR3, the DNA is TGTGCCAGCTCACCACCAGGACTAGGAAACACAGATACGCAGTATTTT.

This chain connects TRBV28 to TRBJ2-1; 9 bases match TRBD1. Germline CDR1 MDHEN, CDR2 SYDVKM. The J segment lost 7 bases and the V segment lost 5 bases, leaving 9 bases of the junction unmatched. The CDR3 length is 15 residues. The CDR3 sequence: CASSPRRQGGNEQFF. Here the CDR3 DNA reads TGTGCCAGCAGTCCCCGGAGACAGGGGGGAAATGAGCAGTTCTTC.

V and J are TRBV7-2 and TRBJ2-5; D not certain. Trimming stripped 0 bases from V and 1 base from J, with 3 bases between. This CDR3 has 13 amino acids. Germline V gene data show CDR1 as SGHTA and CDR2 as FQGNSA. This chain's CDR3 is CASSLAFQETQYF. CDR3 nucleotides: TGTGCCAGCAGCTTAGCGTTCCAAGAGACCCAGTACTTC.